Listed here is a single TCR beta chain. The data were produced by immunoSEQ multiplex PCR, yet TCRdb's version contains in-frame clones alone and is incomplete. The sample holds approximately 93,000 clones, around 93% seen once. This entry belongs to a study of T cell changes during pregnancy in multiple sclerosis. J gave up 5 bases and V 7 bases, and 6 bases lay outside the gene matches. Germline V gene lookup returns CDR1 SQVTM and CDR2 ANQGSEA. The CDR3 runs 12 residues. The V gene is TRBV29-1, the J gene TRBJ2-5; 8 bases line up with TRBD1. The receptor comes from a female donor in good health, enrolled as a control in a pregnancy study. This material consisted of peripheral blood, taken in the first trimester of pregnancy. The CDR3 region has the DNA TGCAGCGCATACAGGGGGAGGGAGACCCAGTACTTC. It is translated as CSAYRGRETQYF.